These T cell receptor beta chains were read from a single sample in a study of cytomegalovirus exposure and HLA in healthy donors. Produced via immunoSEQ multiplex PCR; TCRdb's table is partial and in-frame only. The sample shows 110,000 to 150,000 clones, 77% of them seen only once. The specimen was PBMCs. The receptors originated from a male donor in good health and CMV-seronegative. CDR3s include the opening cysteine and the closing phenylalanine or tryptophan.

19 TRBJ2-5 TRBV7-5 CARSLRIRRGGRLGETQYF
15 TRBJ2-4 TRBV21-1 CASSKAGRFRSIQYF
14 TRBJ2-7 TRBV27 CASSPTNPSYEQYF
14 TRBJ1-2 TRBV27 CASSSTGVDYGYTF
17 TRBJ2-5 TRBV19 CASSPSGRGILGETQYF
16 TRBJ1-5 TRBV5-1 CASSLGTGGAGQPQHF
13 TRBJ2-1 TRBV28 CASSWGTYNEQFF
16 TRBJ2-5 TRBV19 CASSRRLAGFQETQYF
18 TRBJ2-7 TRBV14 CASSPRWGQGASSYEQYF
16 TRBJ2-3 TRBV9 CASSVARYRGLDTQYF
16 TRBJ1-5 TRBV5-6 CASSLGTGKRRQPQHF
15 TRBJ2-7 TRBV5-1 CASRVGSGSIYEQYF
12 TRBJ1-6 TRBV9 CASSVGNSPLHF